This is a list of T cell receptor beta chains from one sample in a study of blood T cell repertoires in COVID-19. TCRdb keeps only in-frame clones here, not all; method: immunoSEQ multiplex PCR. The sample shows a few hundred thousand clones, around 86% of them seen only once. The sequencing input was peripheral blood. These TCRs come from a woman aged 50 to 60 with acute or convalescent COVID-19. The CDR3 runs from the conserved cysteine through the conserved F or W. Each record gives: J gene, V gene, CDR3 protein.

>TRBJ1-2|TRBV25-1
CASSQTNPGDYYGYTF
>TRBJ2-2|TRBV5-4
CASSTQTSRATGELFF
>TRBJ1-6|TRBV27
CASSRRQGSSYNSPLHF
>TRBJ2-7|TRBV6-1
CASSEGEQGTCYF
>TRBJ1-2|TRBV5-1
CASSEWTGSSYGYTF
>TRBJ1-1|TRBV4-3
CASSQDAESRAFF
>TRBJ2-5|TRBV2
CASDQGSGETQYF
>TRBJ1-1|TRBV30
CAGRDWRGGSTEAFF
>TRBJ2-5|TRBV2
CASRTGTSQETQYF
>TRBJ2-3|TRBV24-1
CATTGTGPSDTQYF
>TRBJ2-7|TRBV30
CAWSVPRWREAPYEQYF
>TRBJ1-1|TRBV7-8
CASSLRRGGRETEAFF
>TRBJ2-7|TRBV10-1
CASRIDRASGTYEQYF
>TRBJ2-1|TRBV6-2/TRBV6-3
CASSPFRDTFVGRSYNEQFF
>TRBJ2-2|TRBV7-9
CASSLGWDRANTGELFF
>TRBJ2-1|TRBV5-6
CASSLRFSGNEQFF
>TRBJ2-3|TRBV5-1
CASSSQRGGADTQYF
>TRBJ2-1|TRBV5-1
CASTEGTGGVEQFF
>TRBJ1-1|TRBV19
CASSMGQLVEAFF
>TRBJ1-4|TRBV5-1
CASSFPGVNEKLFF
>TRBJ1-1|TRBV9
CASSGQGRWDTEAFF
>TRBJ2-7|TRBV5-6
CASSLTGGPSYEQYF
>TRBJ1-1|TRBV6-5
CASATRGEAFF
>TRBJ1-1|TRBV27
CASSSRQNTEAFF
>TRBJ2-1|TRBV7-3
CASSYRDRGNEQFF
>TRBJ2-5|TRBV5-1
CASSLYGDRLQETQYF
>TRBJ1-5|TRBV2
CASSDAGLGNQPQHF
>TRBJ2-1|TRBV12-5
CASGLVGRANEQFF
>TRBJ2-7|TRBV24-1
CATSDFPGTGKRGPSEQYF
>TRBJ1-3|TRBV11-2
CASSLEQDPGNTIYF
>TRBJ2-3|TRBV4-1
CASSHVQATSTDTQYF
>TRBJ2-7|TRBV23-1
CASSQFGDRVNYEQYF
>TRBJ2-7|TRBV28
CASRLSSGASYEQYF
>TRBJ2-7|TRBV28
CASSTWGTESYEQYF
>TRBJ2-7|TRBV19
CASSMSGSGTYEQYF
>TRBJ1-6|TRBV30
CAWRFGTTRHNSPLHF
>TRBJ1-6|TRBV3-1/TRBV3-2
CASRNGTGREVAPLHF
>TRBJ2-1|TRBV7-2
CASSLGRENEQFF
>TRBJ1-4|TRBV6-1
CASSEVPGWGTGEKLFF
>TRBJ1-1|TRBV5-1
CASSFQTGNTEAFF
>TRBJ2-7|TRBV18
CASSPTPGYEQYF
>TRBJ2-3|TRBV15
CATRPNAPRAGGLTDTQYF
>TRBJ2-5|TRBV5-1
CASSLGTSGQETQYF
>TRBJ2-5|TRBV7-9
CASSLGDRDQETQYF
>TRBJ1-2|TRBV2
CASRKTGTDYGYTF
>TRBJ1-2|TRBV3-1/TRBV3-2
CASSQGRYGYTF
>TRBJ2-1|TRBV5-6
CASSTRGGSYNEQFF
>TRBJ2-7|TRBV5-1
CASSPGGTVSYEQYF
>TRBJ2-1|TRBV5-1
CASSLSSGYNEQFF
>TRBJ1-1|TRBV11-2
CASSFTGSSEAFF
>TRBJ2-2|TRBV9
CASSVVFRGTGELFF
>TRBJ1-1|TRBV18
CASSPPEYEAFF